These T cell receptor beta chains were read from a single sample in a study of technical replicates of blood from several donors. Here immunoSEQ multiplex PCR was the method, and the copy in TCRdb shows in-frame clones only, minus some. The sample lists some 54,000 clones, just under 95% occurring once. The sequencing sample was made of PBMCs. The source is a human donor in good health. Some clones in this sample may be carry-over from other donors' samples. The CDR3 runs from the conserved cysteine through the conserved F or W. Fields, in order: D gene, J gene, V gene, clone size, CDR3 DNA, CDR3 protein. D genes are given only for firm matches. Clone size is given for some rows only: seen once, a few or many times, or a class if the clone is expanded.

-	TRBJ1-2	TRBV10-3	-	TGTGCCACCGGACTTGAAGCTAACTATGGCTACACCTTC	CATGLEANYGYTF
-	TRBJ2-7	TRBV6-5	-	TGTGCCAGCAGTTCACAGGCCTCCTACGAGCAGTACTTC	CASSSQASYEQYF
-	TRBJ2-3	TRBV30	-	TGTGCCTGGAGTGGTCGAGATACGCAGTATTTT	CAWSGRDTQYF
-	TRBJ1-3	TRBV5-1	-	TGCGCCAGCAGCTTGGGGGGGGCTGGAAACACCATATATTTT	CASSLGGAGNTIYF
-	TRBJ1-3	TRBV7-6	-	TGTGCCAGCAGCTTATCCAGGAACTCTGGAAACACCATATATTTT	CASSLSRNSGNTIYF
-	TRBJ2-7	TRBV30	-	TGTGCCTGGAACCCGGGACTCACTTTCTACGAGCAGTACTTC	CAWNPGLTFYEQYF
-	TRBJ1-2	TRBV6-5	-	TGTGCCAGCAGTTCGGGTACTGTAGGCCCTAGCACCTTC	CASSSGTVGPSTF
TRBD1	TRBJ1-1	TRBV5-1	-	TGCGCCAGCAGCTTAGGGGGACAGGGTGAAACTGAAGCTTTCTTT	CASSLGGQGETEAFF
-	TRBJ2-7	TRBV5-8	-	TGTGCCAGCAGCGGGGGGGACAGGCCCTACGAGCAGTACTTC	CASSGGDRPYEQYF
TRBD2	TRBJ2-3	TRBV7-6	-	TGTGCCAGCAGCGAAACCGGGACTAGCGGGAGCACAGATACGCAGTATTTT	CASSETGTSGSTDTQYF
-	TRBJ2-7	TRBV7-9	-	TGTGCCAGCAGCCCGCGACTCCTTACCTACGAGCAGTACTTC	CASSPRLLTYEQYF
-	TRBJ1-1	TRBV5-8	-	TGTGCCAGCAGCCGCGGCGGCAGCCCCGAAGCTTTCTTT	CASSRGGSPEAFF
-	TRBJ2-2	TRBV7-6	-	TGTGCCAGCAGCTTAAGTTTTATAGGGGCACGCACCGGGGAGCTGTTTTTT	CASSLSFIGARTGELFF
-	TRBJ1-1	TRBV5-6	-	TGTGCCAGCAGCTTCCGCGCGACAGACACTGAAGCTTTCTTT	CASSFRATDTEAFF
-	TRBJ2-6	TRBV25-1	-	TGTGCCAGCAGTCTGGCAGGGTCCTCTGGGGCCAACGTCCTGACTTTC	CASSLAGSSGANVLTF
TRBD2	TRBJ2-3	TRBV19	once	TGTGCCAGTAGCCCCCCACTAGCGGGGAGCACAGATACGCAGTATTTT	CASSPPLAGSTDTQYF
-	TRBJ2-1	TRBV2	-	TGTGCCAGCAGGGGGAGCAGCTCCTACAATGAGCAGTTCTTC	CASRGSSSYNEQFF
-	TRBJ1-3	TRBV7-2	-	TGTGCCAGCACATCGAGCTCTGGAAACACCATATATTTT	CASTSSSGNTIYF
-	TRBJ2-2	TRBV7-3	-	TGTGCCAGCAGTTCCCTCCCGGGCGGGGAGCTGTTTTTT	CASSSLPGGELFF
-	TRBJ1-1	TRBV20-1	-	TGCAGTGCCGGTGGGGGCTCTGAAGCTTTCTTT	CSAGGGSEAFF
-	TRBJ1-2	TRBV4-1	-	TGCGCCAGCAGCCAAGCAGGGGCAGACTATGGCTACACCTTC	CASSQAGADYGYTF
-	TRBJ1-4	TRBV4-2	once	TGTGCCAGCACCGACCCGGGCAGGGGTGGAGAAAAACTGTTTTTT	CASTDPGRGGEKLFF
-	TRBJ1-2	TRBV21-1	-	TGTGCCAGCAGCAGCTCGGGCCACAGGGTCGGGTATGGCTACACCTTC	CASSSSGHRVGYGYTF
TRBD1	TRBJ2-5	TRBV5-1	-	TGCGCCAGTAAACAGGGGGCGCAAGGAGAGACCCAGTACTTC	CASKQGAQGETQYF
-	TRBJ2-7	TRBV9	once	TGTGCCAGCAGCGCGACGACTAGTTCTATCTACGAGCAGTACTTC	CASSATTSSIYEQYF
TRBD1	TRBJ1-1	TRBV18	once	TGTGCCAGCTCAAACCCTCGGACAGGATCGAACACTGAAGCTTTCTTT	CASSNPRTGSNTEAFF
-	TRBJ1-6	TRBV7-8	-	TGTGCCAGCAGCCCAAGGGGCGGAAATAATTCACCCCTCCACTTT	CASSPRGGNNSPLHF
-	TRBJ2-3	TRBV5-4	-	TGTGCCAGCAGCCCTAGGGGGGGGGCGGATACGCAGTATTTT	CASSPRGGADTQYF
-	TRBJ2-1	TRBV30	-	TGTGCCTGGAGGGGCTTGACCTACAATGAGCAGTTCTTC	CAWRGLTYNEQFF
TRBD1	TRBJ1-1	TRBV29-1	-	TGCAGCGTTGTTGACAGGGCTGAAGCTTTCTTT	CSVVDRAEAFF
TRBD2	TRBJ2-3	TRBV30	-	TGTGCCTGGAGTGTTCCTAGCGGGAGTACAGATACGCAGTATTTT	CAWSVPSGSTDTQYF
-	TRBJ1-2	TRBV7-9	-	TGTGCCAGCAGCTTAGCGAACAGGGATGGCTACACCTTC	CASSLANRDGYTF
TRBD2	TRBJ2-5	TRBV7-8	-	TGTGCCAGCAGCACCCATGGCGGGAGGGCCCCGGAGACCCAGTACTTC	CASSTHGGRAPETQYF
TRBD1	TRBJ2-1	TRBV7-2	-	TGTGCCAGCAGCAAACAATCCGGGACAGAGTACAATGAGCAGTTCTTC	CASSKQSGTEYNEQFF
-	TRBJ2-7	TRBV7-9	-	TGTGCCAGCAGTCCAGACAGTTACTACGAGCAGTACTTC	CASSPDSYYEQYF